This TCR beta chain was found in a study of blood T cell repertoires in COVID-19. In the source study's methods: Amplification with reference gene primers provided the estimates of nucleated cell counts. Libraries were prepared by immunoSEQ multiplex PCR; TCRdb keeps only in-frame clonotypes and omits some of them. V and J calls and clone size are copied from that table; D and trimming were computed from the DNA. The repertoire holds about 270,000 clones, with around 89% as singletons. In terms of age and location, participants ranged from about 18 to 89 years and lived in about two dozen US areas. The study assigned cohorts using participant-reported clinical history. This CDR3 spans 16 amino acids. Germline trimming cut 3 bases from V and 0 bases from J; bases unmatched to any gene: 5. Germline loops: CDR1 KGHDR, CDR2 SFDVKD.

The source of this sequence is a woman aged 60-75 years in a cohort exposed to, infected with or recovered from COVID-19 (not recorded which). V and J are TRBV24-1 and TRBJ2-3; TRBD1 agrees at 7 bases. Sequenced: PBMCs or T cells enriched from blood (not recorded which). The CDR3 spells CATSDRSGGSTDTQYF. The CDR3 DNA is TGTGCCACCAGTGATAGGTCAGGGGGAAGCACAGATACGCAGTATTTT.